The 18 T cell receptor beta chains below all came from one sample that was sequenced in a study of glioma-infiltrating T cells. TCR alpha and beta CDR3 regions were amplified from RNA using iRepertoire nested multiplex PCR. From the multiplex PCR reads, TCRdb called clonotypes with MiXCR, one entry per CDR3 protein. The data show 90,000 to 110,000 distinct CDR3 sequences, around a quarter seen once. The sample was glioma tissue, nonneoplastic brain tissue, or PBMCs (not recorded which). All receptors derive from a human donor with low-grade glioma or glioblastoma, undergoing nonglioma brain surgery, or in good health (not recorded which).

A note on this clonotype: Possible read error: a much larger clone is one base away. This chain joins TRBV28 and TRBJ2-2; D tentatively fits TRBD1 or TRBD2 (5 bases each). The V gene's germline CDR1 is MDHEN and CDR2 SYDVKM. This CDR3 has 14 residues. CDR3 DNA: TGTGCCAGCAGGACGGGACCAAACACCGGGGAGCTGCTTTTT. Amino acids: CASRTGPNTGELLF.

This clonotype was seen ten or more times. The CDR3 here is CASSGQGFNTIYF. As DNA, the CDR3 is TGTGCCAGCAGCGGACAGGGATTCAACACCATATATTTT. This chain uses TRBV12-3 or TRBV12-4 with TRBJ1-3; 8 bases fit TRBD1. Losses at the gene ends were 6 bases for V and 7 bases for J; bases not matched to a gene: 5. This CDR3 is built from 13 residues.

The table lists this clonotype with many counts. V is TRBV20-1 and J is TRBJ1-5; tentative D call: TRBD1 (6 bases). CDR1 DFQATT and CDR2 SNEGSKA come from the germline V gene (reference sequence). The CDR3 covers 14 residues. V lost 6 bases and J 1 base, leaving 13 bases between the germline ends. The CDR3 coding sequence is TGCAGTGCCTTGACAGGAACGAGCAATCAGCCCCAGCATTTT. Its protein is CSALTGTSNQPQHF.

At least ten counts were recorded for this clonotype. The CDR3 sequence: CASSGRSSGNTIYF. The DNA for the CDR3 is TGTGCCAGCAGCGGACGAAGCTCTGGAAACACCATATATTTT. The chain links TRBV7-2 to TRBJ1-3; no clear D. The CDR3 runs 14 residues. The V gene lost 5 bases and the J gene lost 0 bases, with 8 bases spanning the gap. The germline CDR1 and CDR2 sequences are SGHTA and FQGNSA. Full variable domain (outside the CDR3, taken from reference TRBV7-2 and TRBJ1-3): GAGVSQSPSNKVTEKGKDVELRCDPISGHTALYWYRQSLGQGLEFLIYFQGNSAPDKSGLPSDRFSAERTGGSVSTLTIQRTQQEDSAVYLCASSGRSSGNTIYFGEGSWLTVV.

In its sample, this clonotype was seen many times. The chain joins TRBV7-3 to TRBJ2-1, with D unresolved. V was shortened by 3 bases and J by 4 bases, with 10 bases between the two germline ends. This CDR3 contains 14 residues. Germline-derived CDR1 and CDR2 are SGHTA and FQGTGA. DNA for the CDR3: TGTGCCAGCAGCTTCGGGTCGTTTTACAATGAGCAGTTCTTC. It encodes CASSFGSFYNEQFF.

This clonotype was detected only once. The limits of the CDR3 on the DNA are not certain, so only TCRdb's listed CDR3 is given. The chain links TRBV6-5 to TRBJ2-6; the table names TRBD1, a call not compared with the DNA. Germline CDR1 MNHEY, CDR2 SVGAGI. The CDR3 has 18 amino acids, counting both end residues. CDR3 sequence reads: CASSYDWGQGAGANVMNF.

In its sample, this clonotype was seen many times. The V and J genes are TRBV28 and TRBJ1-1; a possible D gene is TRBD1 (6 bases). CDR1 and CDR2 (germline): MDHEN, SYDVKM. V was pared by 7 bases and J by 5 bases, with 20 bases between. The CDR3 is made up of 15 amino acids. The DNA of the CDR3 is TGTGCCAGCATACGCCGCCCACAGGGAGGGACTGAAGCTTTCTTT. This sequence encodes CASIRRPQGGTEAFF.

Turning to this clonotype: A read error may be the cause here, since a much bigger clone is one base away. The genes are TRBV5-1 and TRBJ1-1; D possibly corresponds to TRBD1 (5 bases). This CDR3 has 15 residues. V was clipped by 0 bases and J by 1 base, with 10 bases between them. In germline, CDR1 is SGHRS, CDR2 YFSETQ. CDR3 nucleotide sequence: TGCGCCAGCAGCTTGGTTTGGGACTCGAACACTGAAGCTTTCTTT. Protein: CASSLVWDSNTEAFF.

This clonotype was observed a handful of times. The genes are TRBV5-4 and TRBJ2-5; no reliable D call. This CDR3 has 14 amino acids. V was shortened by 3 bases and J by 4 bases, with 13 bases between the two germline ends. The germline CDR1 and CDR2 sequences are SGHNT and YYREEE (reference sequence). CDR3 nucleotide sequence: TGTGCCAGCAGCTCCCCGACACGGCCAGAGACCCAGTACTTC. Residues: CASSSPTRPETQYF.

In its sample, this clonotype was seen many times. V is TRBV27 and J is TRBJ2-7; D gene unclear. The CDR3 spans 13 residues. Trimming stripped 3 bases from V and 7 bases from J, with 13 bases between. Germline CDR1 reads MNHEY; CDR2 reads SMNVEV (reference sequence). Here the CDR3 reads CASSLSAYEEQYF. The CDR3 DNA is TGTGCCAGCAGTTTGTCAGCTTACGAAGAGCAGTACTTC.

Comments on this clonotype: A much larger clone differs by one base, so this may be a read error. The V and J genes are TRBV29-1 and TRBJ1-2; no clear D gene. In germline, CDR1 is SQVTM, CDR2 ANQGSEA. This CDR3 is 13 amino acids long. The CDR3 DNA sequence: TGCAGCGCTGGAGGGCAGACTAACTATGGCTACATCTTC. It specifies CSAGGQTNYGYIF.

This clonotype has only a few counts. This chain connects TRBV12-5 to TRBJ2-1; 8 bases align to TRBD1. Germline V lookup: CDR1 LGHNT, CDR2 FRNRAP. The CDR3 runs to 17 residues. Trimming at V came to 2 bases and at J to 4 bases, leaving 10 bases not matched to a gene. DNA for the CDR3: TGTGCTAGTGGTTTGTCCTCAGGGACAGGTATATACAATGAGCAGTTCTTC. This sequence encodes CASGLSSGTGIYNEQFF.

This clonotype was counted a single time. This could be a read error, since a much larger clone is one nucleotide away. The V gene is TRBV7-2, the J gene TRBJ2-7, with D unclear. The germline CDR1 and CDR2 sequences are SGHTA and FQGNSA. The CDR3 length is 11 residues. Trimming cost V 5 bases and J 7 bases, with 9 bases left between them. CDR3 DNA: TGTGCCAGCAGCCCCTTAGATGAGCAGTACTTC. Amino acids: CASSPLDEQYF.

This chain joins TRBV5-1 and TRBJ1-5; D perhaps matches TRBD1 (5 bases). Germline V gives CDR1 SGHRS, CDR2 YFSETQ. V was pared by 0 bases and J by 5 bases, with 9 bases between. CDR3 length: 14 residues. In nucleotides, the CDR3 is TGCGCCAGCAGCTTGGGGGGCGGGGATCAGCCCCAGCATTTT. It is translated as CASSLGGGDQPQHF.

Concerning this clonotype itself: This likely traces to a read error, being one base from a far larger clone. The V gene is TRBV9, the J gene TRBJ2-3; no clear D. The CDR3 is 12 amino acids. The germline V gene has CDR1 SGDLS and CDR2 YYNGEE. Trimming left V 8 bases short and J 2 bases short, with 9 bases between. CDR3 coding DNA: TGTGCCAGGTCTCTAACCACAGATACGCAGTATTTT. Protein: CARSLTTDTQYF.

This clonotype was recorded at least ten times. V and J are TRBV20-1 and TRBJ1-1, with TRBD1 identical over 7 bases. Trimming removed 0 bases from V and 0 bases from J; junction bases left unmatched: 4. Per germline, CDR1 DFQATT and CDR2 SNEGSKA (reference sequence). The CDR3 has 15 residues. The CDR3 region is CSARDQGGVNTEAFF. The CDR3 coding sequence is TGCAGTGCTAGAGATCAGGGGGGGGTGAACACTGAAGCTTTCTTT.

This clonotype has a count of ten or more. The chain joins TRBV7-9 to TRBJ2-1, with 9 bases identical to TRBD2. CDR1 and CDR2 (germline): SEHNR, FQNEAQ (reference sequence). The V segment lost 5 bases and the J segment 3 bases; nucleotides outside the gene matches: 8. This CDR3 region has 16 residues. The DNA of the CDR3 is TGTGCCAGCAGCCCCCCGAGCGGGGGGATCTACAATGAGCAGTTCTTC. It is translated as CASSPPSGGIYNEQFF.

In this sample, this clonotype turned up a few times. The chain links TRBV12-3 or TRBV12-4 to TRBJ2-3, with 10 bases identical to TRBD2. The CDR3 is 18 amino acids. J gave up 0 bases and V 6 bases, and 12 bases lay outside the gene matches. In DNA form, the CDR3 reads TGTGCCAGCAGCCGACGACTAGCGGGTCTTCAAAGCACAGATACGCAGTATTTT. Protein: CASSRRLAGLQSTDTQYF.